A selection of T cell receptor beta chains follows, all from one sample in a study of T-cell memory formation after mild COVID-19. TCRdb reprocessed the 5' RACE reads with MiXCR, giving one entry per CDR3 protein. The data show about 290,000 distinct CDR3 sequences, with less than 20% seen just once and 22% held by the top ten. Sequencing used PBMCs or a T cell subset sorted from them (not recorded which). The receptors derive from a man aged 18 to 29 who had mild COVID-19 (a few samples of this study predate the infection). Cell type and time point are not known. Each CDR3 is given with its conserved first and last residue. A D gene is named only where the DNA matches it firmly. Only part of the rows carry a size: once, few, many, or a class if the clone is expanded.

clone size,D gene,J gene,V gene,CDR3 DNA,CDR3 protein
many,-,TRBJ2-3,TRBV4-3,TGCGCCAGCAGCCAAGATACGGGGGCTGATACGCAGTATTTT,CASSQDTGADTQYF
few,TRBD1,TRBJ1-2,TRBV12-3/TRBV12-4,TGTGCCAGCAGTCCTTCGGACAGGGGAAGTAGAGGCTACACCTTC,CASSPSDRGSRGYTF
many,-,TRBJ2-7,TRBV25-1,TGTGCCAGCAGTGGGAGGGGAGGACGAAACGAGCAGTACTTC,CASSGRGGRNEQYF
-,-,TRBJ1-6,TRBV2,TGTGCCAGCAAAGGCCAGGACTCACCCCTCCACTTT,CASKGQDSPLHF
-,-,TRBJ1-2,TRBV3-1,TGTGCCAGCAGCCTATCCCGGGGGGCGAGAGGCTACACCTTC,CASSLSRGARGYTF
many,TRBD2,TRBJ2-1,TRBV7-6,TGTGCCAGCAGCTTAGACCGAGCGGGGGCTTACAATGAGCAGTTCTTC,CASSLDRAGAYNEQFF
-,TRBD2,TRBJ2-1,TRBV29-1,TGCAGCGTTGCCGGGGCGGGGGGGTACAATGAGCAGTTCTTC,CSVAGAGGYNEQFF
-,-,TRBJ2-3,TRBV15,TGTGCCACCAGCAGTAGAAGGACACCCACAGATACGCAGTATTTT,CATSSRRTPTDTQYF
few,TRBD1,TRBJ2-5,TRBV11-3,TGTGCCAGCAGCTTAGCCTGCGTCGTGACAGGGGACCCGGTCGAGACCCAGTACTTC,CASSLACVVTGDPVETQYF
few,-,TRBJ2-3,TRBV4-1,TGCGCCAGCAGCCAAGGACGGGTTGTGCGGTCGGCAGATACGCAGTATTTT,CASSQGRVVRSADTQYF
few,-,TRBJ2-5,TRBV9,TGTGCCAGCAGCGTAGGGGTCAGCCAAGAGACCCAGTACTTC,CASSVGVSQETQYF
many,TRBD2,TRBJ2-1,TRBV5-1,TGCGCCAGCAGCCCCTCCCGGGGGGGCCTAGATGAGCAGTTCTTC,CASSPSRGGLDEQFF
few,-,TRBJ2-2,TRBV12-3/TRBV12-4,TGTGCCAGCAGTTTCGGGCTCTCCGCGAACACCGGGGAGCTGTTTTTT,CASSFGLSANTGELFF
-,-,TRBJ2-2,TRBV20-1,TGCAGTGCTACACTGGGGTTGACCGGGGAGCTGTTTTTT,CSATLGLTGELFF
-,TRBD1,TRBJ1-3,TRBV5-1,TGCGCCAGCAGCCGAACCGGGACAGGGGGCGGAAACACCATATATTTT,CASSRTGTGGGNTIYF
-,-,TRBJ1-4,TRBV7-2,TGTGCCAGCAGCTTCGGTGCAACTAATGAAAAACTGTTTTTT,CASSFGATNEKLFF
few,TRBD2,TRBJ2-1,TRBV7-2,TGTGCCAGCAGCATTAGCGGGGGGTACAATGAGCAGTTCTTC,CASSISGGYNEQFF
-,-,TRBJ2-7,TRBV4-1,TGCGCCAGCAGCCAAGAATCAATCGGGGCCGAGCAGTACTTC,CASSQESIGAEQYF
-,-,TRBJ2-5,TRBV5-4,TGTGCCAGCAGCTTGGCGAGACAGTCACAAGAGACCCAGTACTTC,CASSLARQSQETQYF
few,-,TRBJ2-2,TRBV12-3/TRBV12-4,TGTGCCAGCTTGGGTCACAGGGCTGCCACCGGGGAGCTGTTTTTT,CASLGHRAATGELFF
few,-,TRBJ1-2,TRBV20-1,TGCAGTGCCAGCCCTCCGGGGAACCCCACCTATGGCTACACCTTC,CSASPPGNPTYGYTF
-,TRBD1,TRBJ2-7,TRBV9,TGTGCCAGCAGCGTAGCCCCGGACAGGGTCGACGAGCAGTACTTC,CASSVAPDRVDEQYF
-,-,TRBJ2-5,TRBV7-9,TGTGCCAGCAGCTTAGAGTTAGGGAAAGTTACTTTGGAGACCCAGTACTTC,CASSLELGKVTLETQYF
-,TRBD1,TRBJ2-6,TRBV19,TGTGCCAGCACAGGGGGCGACTCTGGGGCCAACGTCCTGACTTTC,CASTGGDSGANVLTF
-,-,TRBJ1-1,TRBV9,TGTGCCAGCAGCGTAGGGGCAGCCAACACTGAAGCTTTCTTT,CASSVGAANTEAFF
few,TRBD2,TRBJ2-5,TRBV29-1,TGCAGCGTCTCGACTAGCGGGGGGCAAGAGACCCAGTACTTC,CSVSTSGGQETQYF
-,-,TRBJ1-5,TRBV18,TGTGCCAGCTCACCCTCGGGAATTAGCAATCAGCCCCAGCATTTT,CASSPSGISNQPQHF
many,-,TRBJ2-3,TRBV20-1,TGCAGTGCTAGACCTAGCACAGATACGCAGTATTTT,CSARPSTDTQYF
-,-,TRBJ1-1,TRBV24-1,TGTGCCACCAGTGATTTGCAGGAGTTCTTCTTT,CATSDLQEFFF
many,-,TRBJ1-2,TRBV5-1,TGCGCCAGCAGCTTGGTATCCGTAAACTATGGCTACACCTTC,CASSLVSVNYGYTF
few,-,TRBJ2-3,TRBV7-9,TGTGCCAGCAGCTTAAGGCAGGGAGATACGCAGTATTTT,CASSLRQGDTQYF
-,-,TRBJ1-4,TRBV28,TGTGCCAGCAGTTTATTCCAGGGGAATAATGAAAAACTGTTTTTT,CASSLFQGNNEKLFF
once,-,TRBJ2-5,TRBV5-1,TGCGCCAGCAGCTTTCATGAGACCCAGTACTTC,CASSFHETQYF
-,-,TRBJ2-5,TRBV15,TGTGCCACCAGCGCGAGAGGGACCAAAGAGACCCAGTACTTC,CATSARGTKETQYF
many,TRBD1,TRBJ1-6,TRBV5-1,TGCGCCAGCAGCTTGGTGGACAGGGTGTTGTCACCCCTCCACTTT,CASSLVDRVLSPLHF
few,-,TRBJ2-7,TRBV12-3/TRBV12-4,TGTGCCAGCAGTTTAAGATTCCGGCTTCAGTACTTC,CASSLRFRLQYF
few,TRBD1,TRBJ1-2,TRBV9,TGTGCCAGCAGCGGGGACAGGGGGCTGCGCGGCTACACCTTC,CASSGDRGLRGYTF
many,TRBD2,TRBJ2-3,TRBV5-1,TGCGCCAGCAGCTTTGGCCTAGCGGGGCAGTATTTT,CASSFGLAGQYF
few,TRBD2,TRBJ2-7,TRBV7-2,TGTGCCAGCGGACCCCGGGGGGGCCGGGAGCAGTACTTC,CASGPRGGREQYF
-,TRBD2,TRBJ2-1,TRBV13,TGTGCCAGCAGTACTAGCGAATGGTCCTACAATGAGCAGTTCTTC,CASSTSEWSYNEQFF
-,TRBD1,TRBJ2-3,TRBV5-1,TGCGCCAGCAGCCCAAAAGACAGGGAATACACAGATACGCAGTATTTT,CASSPKDREYTDTQYF
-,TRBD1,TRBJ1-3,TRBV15,TGTGCCACCAGCCGCCGGACAGGGTCAGGAAACACCATATATTTT,CATSRRTGSGNTIYF
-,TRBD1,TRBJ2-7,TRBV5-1,TGCGCCAGCAGCTGGGGACAGGGGGGCGAGCAGTACTTC,CASSWGQGGEQYF
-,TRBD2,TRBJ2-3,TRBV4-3,TGCGCCAGCAGCCAAGAGTGGGCGGGGGGAGATACGCAGTATTTT,CASSQEWAGGDTQYF
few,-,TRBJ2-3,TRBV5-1,TGCGCCAGCAGCTTGGATCCGGGAAGCACAGATACGCAGTATTTT,CASSLDPGSTDTQYF
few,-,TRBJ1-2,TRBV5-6,TGTGCCAGCAGCAGAGGGGAGGGCTATGGCTACACCTTC,CASSRGEGYGYTF
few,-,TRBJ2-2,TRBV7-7,TGTGCCATAAGCGGAAACACCGGGGAGCTGTTTTTT,CAISGNTGELFF
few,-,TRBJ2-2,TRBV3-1,TGTGCCAGCAGCCAAAAGAGGGTATTCGGGGCGGTCGGGGAGCTGTTTTTT,CASSQKRVFGAVGELFF
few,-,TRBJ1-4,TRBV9,TGTGCCAGCAGCGCGTACCAGGGACCTGCAGGCGAAAAACTGTTTTTT,CASSAYQGPAGEKLFF
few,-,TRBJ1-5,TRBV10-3,TGTGCCATCAGTGAGTTCACCGGTTATCAGCCCCAGCATTTT,CAISEFTGYQPQHF
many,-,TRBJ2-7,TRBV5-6,TGTGCCAGCAGCCCCGGTCAGGACGAGCAGTACTTC,CASSPGQDEQYF
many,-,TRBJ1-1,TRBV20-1,TGCAGTGCTAGAGCCCATTTAGGGCTGAACACTGAAGCTTTCTTT,CSARAHLGLNTEAFF
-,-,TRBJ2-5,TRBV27,TGTGCCAGCAGTTTCGACAGGATAGAGACCCAGTACTTC,CASSFDRIETQYF
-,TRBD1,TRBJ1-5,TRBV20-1,TGCAGTGCGGAGACAGGGCATCAGCCCCAGCATTTT,CSAETGHQPQHF
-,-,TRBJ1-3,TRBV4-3,TGCGCCAGTCCCAGGGTTCTCTCTGGAAACACCATATATTTT,CASPRVLSGNTIYF
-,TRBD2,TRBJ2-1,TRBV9,TGTGCCAGCACAGCGGGGGGGACCGCTGAGCAGTTCTTC,CASTAGGTAEQFF
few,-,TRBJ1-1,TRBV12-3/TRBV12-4,TGTGCCAGCAGATTGACGGTTGGGGGAGCTTTCTTT,CASRLTVGGAFF
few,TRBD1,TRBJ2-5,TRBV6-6,TGTGCCAGCAGTTTTGGACAGGGGCGTCACTTC,CASSFGQGRHF
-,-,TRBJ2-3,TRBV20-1,TGCAGTGCCCCCCCCTCTGGCGACACAGATACGCAGTATTTT,CSAPPSGDTDTQYF
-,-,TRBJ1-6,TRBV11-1,TGTGCCAGCAGTTCTCAGGGTGTTGGTTCACCCCTCCACTTT,CASSSQGVGSPLHF